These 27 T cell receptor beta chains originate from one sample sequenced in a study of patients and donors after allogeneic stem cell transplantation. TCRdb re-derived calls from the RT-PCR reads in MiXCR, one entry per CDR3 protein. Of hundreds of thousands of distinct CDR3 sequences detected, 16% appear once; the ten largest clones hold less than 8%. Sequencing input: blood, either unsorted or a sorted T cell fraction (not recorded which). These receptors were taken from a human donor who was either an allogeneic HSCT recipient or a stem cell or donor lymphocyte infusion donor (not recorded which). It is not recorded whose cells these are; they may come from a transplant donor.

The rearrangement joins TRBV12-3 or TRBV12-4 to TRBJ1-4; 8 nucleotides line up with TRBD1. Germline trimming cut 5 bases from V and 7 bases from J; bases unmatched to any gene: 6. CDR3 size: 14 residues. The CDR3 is CASSPRGQIEKLFF. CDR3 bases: TGTGCCAGCAGTCCCAGGGGGCAGATTGAAAAACTGTTTTTT.

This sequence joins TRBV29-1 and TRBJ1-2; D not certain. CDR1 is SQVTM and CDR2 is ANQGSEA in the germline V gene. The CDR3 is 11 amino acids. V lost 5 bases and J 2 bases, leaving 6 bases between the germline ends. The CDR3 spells CSVRLNYGYTF. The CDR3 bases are TGCAGCGTTAGACTAAACTATGGCTACACCTTC.

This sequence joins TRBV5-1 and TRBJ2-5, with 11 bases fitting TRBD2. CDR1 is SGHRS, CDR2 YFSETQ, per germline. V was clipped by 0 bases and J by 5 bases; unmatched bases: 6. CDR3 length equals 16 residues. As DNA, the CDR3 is TGCGCCAGCAGCTTGGCGGCTAGCGGGGGGTTGGAGACCCAGTACTTC. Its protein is CASSLAASGGLETQYF. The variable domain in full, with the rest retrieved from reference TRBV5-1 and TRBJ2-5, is KAGVTQTPRYLIKTRGQQVTLSCSPISGHRSVSWYQQTPGQGLQFLFEYFSETQRNKGNFPGRFSGRQFSNSRSEMNVSTLELGDSALYLCASSLAASGGLETQYFGPGTRLLVL.

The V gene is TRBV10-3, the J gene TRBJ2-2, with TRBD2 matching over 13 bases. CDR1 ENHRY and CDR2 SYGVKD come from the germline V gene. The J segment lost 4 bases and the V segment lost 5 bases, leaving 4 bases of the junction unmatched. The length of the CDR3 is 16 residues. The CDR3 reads CAISSGTSGTTGELFF. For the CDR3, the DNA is TGTGCCATCAGTTCAGGGACTAGCGGGACCACCGGGGAGCTGTTTTTT.

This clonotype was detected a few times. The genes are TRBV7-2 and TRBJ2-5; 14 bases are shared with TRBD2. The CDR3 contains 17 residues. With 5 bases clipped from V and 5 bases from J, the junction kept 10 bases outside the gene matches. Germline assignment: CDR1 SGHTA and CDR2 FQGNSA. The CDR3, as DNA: TGTGCCAGCAGCCCCAGACTAGCGGGGGGGCTCCGGGAGACCCAGTACTTC. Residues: CASSPRLAGGLRETQYF.

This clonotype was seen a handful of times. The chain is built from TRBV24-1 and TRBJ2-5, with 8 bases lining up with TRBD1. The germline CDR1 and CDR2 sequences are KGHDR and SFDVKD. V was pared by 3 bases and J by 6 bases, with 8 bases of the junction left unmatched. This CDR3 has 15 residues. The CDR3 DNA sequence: TGTGCCACCAGTGATGCATCAGGGGGCAAGAAGACCCAGTACTTC. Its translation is CATSDASGGKKTQYF.

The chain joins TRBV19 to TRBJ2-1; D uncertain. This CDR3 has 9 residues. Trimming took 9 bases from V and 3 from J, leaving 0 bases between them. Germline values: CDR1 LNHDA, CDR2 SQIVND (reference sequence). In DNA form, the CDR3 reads TGTGCCAGCTACAATGAGCAGTTCTTC. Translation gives CASYNEQFF.

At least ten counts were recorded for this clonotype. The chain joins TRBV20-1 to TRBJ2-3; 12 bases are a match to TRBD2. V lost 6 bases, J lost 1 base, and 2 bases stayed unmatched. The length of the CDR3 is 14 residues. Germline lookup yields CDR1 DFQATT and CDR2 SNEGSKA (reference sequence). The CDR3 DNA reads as TGCAGTGCGAGACTAGCGGGGGGCACAGATACGCAGTATTTT. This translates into CSARLAGGTDTQYF.

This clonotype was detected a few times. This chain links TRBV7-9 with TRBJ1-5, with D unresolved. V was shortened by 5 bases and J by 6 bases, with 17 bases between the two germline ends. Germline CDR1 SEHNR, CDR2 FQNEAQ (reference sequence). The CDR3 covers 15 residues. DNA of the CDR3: TGTGCCAGCAGCACAACGGTCGGGGAGGCTCAGCCCCAGCATTTT. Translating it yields CASSTTVGEAQPQHF.

In nucleotides, the CDR3 is TGTGCCAGCAGCAGACTGGGGACTGAAGCTTTCTTT. Its translation: CASSRLGTEAFF. The genes are TRBV7-9 and TRBJ1-1; D remains unclear. The CDR3 covers 12 residues. Deletions cut 5 bases from V and 5 bases from J, with 9 bases between. The germline CDR1 and CDR2 sequences are SEHNR and FQNEAQ (reference sequence).

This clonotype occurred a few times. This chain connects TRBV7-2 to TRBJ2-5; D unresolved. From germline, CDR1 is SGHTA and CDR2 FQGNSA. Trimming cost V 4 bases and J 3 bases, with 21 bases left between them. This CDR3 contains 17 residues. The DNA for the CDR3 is TGTGCCAGCAGCTGGAGCCATTTGGGTGGAATGGAAGAGACCCAGTACTTC. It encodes CASSWSHLGGMEETQYF.

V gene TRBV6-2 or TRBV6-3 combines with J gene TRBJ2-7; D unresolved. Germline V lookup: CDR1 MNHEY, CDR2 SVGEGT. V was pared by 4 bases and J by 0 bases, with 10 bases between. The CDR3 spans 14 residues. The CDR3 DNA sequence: TGTGCCAGCAGTTTAACTTACCTCTCCTACGAGCAGTACTTC. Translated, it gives CASSLTYLSYEQYF.

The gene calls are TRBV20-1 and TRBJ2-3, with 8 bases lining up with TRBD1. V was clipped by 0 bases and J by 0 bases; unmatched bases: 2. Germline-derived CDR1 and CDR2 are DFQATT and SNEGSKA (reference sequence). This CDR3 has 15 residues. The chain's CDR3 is CSARDRTGSTDTQYF. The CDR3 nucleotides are TGCAGTGCTAGAGATCGGACAGGGAGCACAGATACGCAGTATTTT.

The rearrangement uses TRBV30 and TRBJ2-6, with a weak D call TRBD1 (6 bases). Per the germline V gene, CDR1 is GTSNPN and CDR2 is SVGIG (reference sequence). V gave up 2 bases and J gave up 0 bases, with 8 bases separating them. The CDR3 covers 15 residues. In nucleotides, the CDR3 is TGTGCCTGGAGTCACAGGGACTCTGGGGCCAACGTCCTGACTTTC. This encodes CAWSHRDSGANVLTF.

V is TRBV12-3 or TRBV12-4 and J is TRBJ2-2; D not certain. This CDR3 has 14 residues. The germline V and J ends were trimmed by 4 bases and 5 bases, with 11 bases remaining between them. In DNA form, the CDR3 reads TGTGCCAGCAGTTACGCCCGGACGACCGGGGAGCTGTTTTTT. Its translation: CASSYARTTGELFF.

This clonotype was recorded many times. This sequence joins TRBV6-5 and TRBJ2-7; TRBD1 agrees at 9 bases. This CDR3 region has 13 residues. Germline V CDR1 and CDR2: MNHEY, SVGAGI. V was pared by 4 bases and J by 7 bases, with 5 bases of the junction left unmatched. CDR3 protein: CASSSDRGREQYF. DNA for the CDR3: TGTGCCAGCAGTTCGGACAGGGGACGGGAGCAGTACTTC.

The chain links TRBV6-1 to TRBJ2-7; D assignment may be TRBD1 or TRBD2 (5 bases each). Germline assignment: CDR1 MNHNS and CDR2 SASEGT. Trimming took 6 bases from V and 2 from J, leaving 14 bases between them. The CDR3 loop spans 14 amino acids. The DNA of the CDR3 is TGTGCCAGCAGGAGGGGCCCGTCAGCCTACGAGCAGTACTTC. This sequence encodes CASRRGPSAYEQYF.

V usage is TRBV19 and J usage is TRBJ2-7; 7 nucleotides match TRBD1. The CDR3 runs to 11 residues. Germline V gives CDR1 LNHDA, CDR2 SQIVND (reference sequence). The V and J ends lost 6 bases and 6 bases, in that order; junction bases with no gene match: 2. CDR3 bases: TGTGCCAGTAGCAGGGGGATCGAGCAGTACTTC. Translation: CASSRGIEQYF.

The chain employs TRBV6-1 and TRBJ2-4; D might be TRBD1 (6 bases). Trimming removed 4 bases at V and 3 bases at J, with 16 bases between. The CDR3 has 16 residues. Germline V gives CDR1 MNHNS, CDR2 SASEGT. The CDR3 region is CASSGGPGEGKNIQYF. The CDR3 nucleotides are TGTGCCAGCAGTGGGGGGCCTGGAGAGGGCAAAAACATTCAGTACTTC.

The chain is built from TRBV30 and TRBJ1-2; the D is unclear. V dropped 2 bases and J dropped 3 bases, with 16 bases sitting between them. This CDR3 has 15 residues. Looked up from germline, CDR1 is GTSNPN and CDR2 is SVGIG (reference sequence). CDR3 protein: CAWSSRTLLYYGYTF. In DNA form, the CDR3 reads TGTGCCTGGAGTTCTCGGACCCTATTATACTATGGCTACACCTTC. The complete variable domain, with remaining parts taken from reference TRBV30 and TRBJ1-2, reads SQTIHQWPATLVQPVGSPLSLECTVEGTSNPNLYWYRQAAGRGLQLLFYSVGIGQISSEVPQNLSASRPQDRQFILSSKKLLLSDSGFYLCAWSSRTLLYYGYTFGSGTRLTVV.

The CDR3 here is CSGSRADEAFF. The CDR3 DNA is TGCAGCGGGAGCAGGGCTGATGAAGCTTTCTTT. V and J are TRBV29-1 and TRBJ1-1, with D possibly being TRBD1 (5 bases). CDR3 size: 11 residues. Trimming removed 7 bases at V and 7 bases at J, with 13 bases between. From germline, CDR1 is SQVTM and CDR2 ANQGSEA.

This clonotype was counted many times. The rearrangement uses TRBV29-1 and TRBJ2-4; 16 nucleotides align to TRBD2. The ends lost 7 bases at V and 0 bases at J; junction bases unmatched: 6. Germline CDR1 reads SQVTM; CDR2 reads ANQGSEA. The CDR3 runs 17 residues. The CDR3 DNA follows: TGCAGCGACGGGACTAGCGGGAGGGCCGGAGCCAAAAACATTCAGTACTTC. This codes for CSDGTSGRAGAKNIQYF.

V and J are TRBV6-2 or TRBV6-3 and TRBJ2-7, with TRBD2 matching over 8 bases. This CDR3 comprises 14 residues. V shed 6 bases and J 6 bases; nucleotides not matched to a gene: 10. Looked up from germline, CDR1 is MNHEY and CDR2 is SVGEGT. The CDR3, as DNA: TGTGCCAGCAGCCACACAAGACTAGCGTTCGAGCAGTACTTC. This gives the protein CASSHTRLAFEQYF.

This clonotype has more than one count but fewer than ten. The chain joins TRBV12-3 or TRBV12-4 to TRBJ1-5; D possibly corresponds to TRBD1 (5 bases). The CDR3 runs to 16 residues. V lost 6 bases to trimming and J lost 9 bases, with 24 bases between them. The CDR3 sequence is CASSRDLQGSKRPQHF. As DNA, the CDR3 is TGTGCCAGCAGCCGTGACCTTCAGGGAAGCAAGAGGCCCCAGCATTTT.

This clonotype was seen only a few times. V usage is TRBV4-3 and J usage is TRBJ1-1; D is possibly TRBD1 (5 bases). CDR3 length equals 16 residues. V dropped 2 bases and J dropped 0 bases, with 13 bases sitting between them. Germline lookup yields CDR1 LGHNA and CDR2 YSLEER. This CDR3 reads CASSQRGSIMNTEAFF. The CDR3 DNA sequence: TGCGCCAGCAGCCAAAGGGGAAGCATCATGAACACTGAAGCTTTCTTT.

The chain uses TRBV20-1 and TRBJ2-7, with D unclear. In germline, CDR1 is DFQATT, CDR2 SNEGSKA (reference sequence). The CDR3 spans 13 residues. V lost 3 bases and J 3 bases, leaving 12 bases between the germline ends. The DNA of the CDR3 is TGCAGTGCTAGTCCTGCGGTAGACTACGAGCAGTACTTC. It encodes CSASPAVDYEQYF.

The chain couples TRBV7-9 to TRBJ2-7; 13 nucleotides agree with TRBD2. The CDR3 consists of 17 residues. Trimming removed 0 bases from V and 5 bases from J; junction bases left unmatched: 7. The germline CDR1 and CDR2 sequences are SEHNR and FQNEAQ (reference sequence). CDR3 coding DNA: TGTGCCAGCAGCTTAGCGGCAATGGGACTAGCGGGACACGAGCAGTACTTC. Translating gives CASSLAAMGLAGHEQYF.